This T cell receptor beta chain was profiled in a study of blood T cell repertoires in COVID-19. As for the study in general: Sample material is recorded as cDNA or gDNA derived from T cells, B-cell-depleted T cells, or PBMCs.

Participants came from around 25 US areas, aged about 18 to 95 years. In this sample, this clone turned up a few times. This table comes from immunoSEQ multiplex PCR, and its TCRdb copy is limited to in-frame clones, with some not included. The sample holds about 200,000 clones, approximately 73% seen once. Source material: PBMCs or T cells enriched from blood (not recorded which). The TCR sequence derives from a woman between 50 and 59 years old with acute COVID-19.

CDR3 in amino acids: CASAVWAGGGSSNQPQHF. The DNA of the CDR3 is TGTGCCAGTGCCGTTTGGGCAGGGGGAGGTAGTAGCAATCAGCCCCAGCATTTT. This chain connects TRBV2 to TRBJ1-5; 7 nucleotides agree with TRBD1. CDR3 length equals 18 residues. Germline V gene lookup returns CDR1 SNHLY and CDR2 FYNNEI. V shed 9 bases and J 0 bases; nucleotides not matched to a gene: 17.